This paragraph reports one T cell receptor beta chain. What it binds is unknown. The data were taken from a study of blood T cells in healthy people across ages. Primers used in a second PCR of about 7 to 12 cycles were a sample-barcoded 5' primer and a J-beta primer mix. TCRdb redid the calling of the 5' RACE reads with MiXCR, one entry per CDR3 protein. The sample yields 650,000 to 800,000 distinct CDR3 sequences, under 55% seen once. Germline CDR1 SNHLY, CDR2 FYNNEI. This CDR3 spans 17 amino acids. V lost 6 bases, J lost 0 bases, and 18 bases lay in between. Broader study findings: The study regarded diversity estimates from one million T cells as underestimates. The fall in TCR beta diversity per million T cells was roughly linear with age.

Every sample gave at least 5 micrograms of total RNA when it was extracted. The sequence was obtained from a man between 60 and 75 years old in good health. Source material: blood. The chain couples TRBV2 to TRBJ2-1; D tentatively fits TRBD1 or TRBD2 (6 bases each). The CDR3: CASSKGGSAFSYNEQFF. The CDR3 DNA sequence: TGTGCCAGCAGCAAAGGGGGGTCGGCGTTCTCCTACAATGAGCAGTTCTTC. Full variable domain (missing parts from reference TRBV2 and TRBJ2-1): EPEVTQTPSHQVTQMGQEVILRCVPISNHLYFYWYRQILGQKVEFLVSFYNNEISEKSEIFDDQFSVERPDGSNFTLKIRSTKLEDSAMYFCASSKGGSAFSYNEQFFGPGTRLTVL.